The sample holds a few counts of the clone carrying this T cell receptor beta chain. V was pared by 3 bases and J by 9 bases, with 3 bases of the junction left unmatched. Germline-derived CDR1 and CDR2 are SQVTM and ANQGSEA. This CDR3 region has 11 residues. This sample stems from a study of technical replicates of blood from a handful of donors. The method was immunoSEQ multiplex PCR; TCRdb's version includes in-frame clones alone and lacks a portion of them. The sample records around 72,000 clones, 92% being singletons. The sequence derives from a human donor in good health. The source material was T cells isolated from PBMCs. V is TRBV29-1 and J is TRBJ1-1, with 8 positions matching TRBD1. Here the CDR3 reads CSVEGQVKAFF. The CDR3 DNA sequence: TGCAGCGTTGAGGGACAGGTAAAAGCTTTCTTT.